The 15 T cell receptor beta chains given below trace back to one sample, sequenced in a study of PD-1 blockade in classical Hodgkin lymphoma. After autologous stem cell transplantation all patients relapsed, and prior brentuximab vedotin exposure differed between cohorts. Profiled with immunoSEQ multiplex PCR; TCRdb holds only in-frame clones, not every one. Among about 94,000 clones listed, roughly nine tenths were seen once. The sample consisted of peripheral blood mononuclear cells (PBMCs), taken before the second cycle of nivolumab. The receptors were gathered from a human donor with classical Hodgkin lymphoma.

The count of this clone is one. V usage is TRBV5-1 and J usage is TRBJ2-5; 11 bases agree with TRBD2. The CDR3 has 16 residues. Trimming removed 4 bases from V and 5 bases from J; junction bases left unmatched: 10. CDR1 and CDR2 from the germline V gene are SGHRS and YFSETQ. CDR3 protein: CASSPLAGGPEETQYF. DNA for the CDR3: TGCGCCAGCAGCCCGTTAGCGGGAGGGCCGGAGGAGACCCAGTACTTC.

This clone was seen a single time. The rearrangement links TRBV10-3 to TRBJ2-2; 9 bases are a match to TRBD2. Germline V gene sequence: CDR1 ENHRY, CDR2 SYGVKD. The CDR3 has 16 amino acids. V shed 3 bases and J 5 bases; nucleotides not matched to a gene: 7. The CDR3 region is CAISDSGRYRTGELFF. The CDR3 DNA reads TGTGCCATCAGTGACAGCGGGAGGTATCGGACCGGGGAGCTGTTTTTT.

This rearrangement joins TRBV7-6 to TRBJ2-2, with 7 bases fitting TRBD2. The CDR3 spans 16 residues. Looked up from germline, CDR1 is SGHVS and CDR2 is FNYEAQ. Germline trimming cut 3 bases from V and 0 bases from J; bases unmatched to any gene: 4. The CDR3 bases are TGTGCCAGCAGCTTGGGAGGGGTACCGAACACCGGGGAGCTGTTTTTT. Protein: CASSLGGVPNTGELFF.

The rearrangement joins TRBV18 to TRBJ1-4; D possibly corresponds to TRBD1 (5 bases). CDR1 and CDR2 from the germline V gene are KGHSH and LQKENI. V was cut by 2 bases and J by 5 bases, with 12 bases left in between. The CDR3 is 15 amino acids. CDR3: CASSPRQGRNEKLFF. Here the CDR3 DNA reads TGTGCCAGCTCACCAAGGCAGGGAAGAAATGAAAAACTGTTTTTT.

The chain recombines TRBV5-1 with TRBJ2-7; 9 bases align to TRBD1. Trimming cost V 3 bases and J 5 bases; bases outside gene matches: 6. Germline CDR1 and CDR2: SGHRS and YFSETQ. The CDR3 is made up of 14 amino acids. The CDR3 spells CASSWGDRVNEQYF. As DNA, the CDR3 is TGCGCCAGCAGCTGGGGGGACAGGGTTAACGAGCAGTACTTC.

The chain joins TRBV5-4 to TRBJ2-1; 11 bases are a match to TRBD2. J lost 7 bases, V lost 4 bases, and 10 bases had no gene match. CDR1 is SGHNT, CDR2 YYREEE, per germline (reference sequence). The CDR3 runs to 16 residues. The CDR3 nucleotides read TGTGCCAGCAGCCTACTTAGCGGGGGGGCCCTAAATGAGCAGTTCTTC. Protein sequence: CASSLLSGGALNEQFF.

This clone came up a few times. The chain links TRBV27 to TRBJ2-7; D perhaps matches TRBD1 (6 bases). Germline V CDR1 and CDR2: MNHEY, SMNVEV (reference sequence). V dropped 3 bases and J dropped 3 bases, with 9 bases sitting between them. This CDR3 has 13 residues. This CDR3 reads CASSFRQDYEQYF. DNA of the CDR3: TGTGCCAGCAGTTTCAGACAGGACTACGAGCAGTACTTC.

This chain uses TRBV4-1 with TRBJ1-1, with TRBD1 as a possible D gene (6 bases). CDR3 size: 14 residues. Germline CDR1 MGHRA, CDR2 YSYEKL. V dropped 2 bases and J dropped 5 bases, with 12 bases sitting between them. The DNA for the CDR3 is TGCGCCAGCAGCCAACCAGGGGAGATGACTGAAGCTTTCTTT. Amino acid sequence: CASSQPGEMTEAFF.

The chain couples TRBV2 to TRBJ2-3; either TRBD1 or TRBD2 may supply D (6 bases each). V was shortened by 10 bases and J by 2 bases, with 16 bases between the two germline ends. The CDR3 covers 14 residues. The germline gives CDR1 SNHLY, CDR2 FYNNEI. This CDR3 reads CAMEGGSATDTQYF. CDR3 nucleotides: TGTGCCATGGAGGGGGGTAGCGCCACAGATACGCAGTATTTT.

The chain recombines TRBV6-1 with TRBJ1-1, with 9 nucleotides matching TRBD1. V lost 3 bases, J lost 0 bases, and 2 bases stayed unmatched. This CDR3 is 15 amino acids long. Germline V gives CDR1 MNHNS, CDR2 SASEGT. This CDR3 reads CASSEGQGMNTEAFF. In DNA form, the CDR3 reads TGTGCCAGCAGTGAGGGACAGGGTATGAACACTGAAGCTTTCTTT.

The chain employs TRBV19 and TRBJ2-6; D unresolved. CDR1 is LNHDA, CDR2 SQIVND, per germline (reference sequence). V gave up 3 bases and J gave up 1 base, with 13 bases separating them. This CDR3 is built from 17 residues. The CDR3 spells CASSMSAAESGANVLTF. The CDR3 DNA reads TGTGCCAGTAGTATGTCGGCCGCCGAATCTGGGGCCAACGTCCTGACTTTC.

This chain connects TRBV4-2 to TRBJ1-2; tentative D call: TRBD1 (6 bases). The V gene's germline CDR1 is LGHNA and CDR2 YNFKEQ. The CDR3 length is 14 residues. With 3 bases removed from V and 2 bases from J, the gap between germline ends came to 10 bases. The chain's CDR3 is CASSHEGENYGYTF. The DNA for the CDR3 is TGTGCCAGCAGCCACGAGGGGGAGAACTATGGCTACACCTTC.

CDR3 loop: CASSSGLAGGPNEQFF. DNA of the CDR3: TGCGCCAGCAGCTCGGGACTAGCGGGGGGGCCGAATGAGCAGTTCTTC. V gene TRBV5-1 combines with J gene TRBJ2-1; 16 nucleotides match TRBD2. V shed 3 bases and J 7 bases; nucleotides not matched to a gene: 4. Germline V CDR1 and CDR2: SGHRS, YFSETQ. The CDR3 is 16 amino acids.

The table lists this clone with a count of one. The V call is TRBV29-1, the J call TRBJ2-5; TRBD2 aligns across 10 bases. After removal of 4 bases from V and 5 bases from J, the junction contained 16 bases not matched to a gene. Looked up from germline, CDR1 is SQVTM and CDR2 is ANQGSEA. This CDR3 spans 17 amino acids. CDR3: CSVAFLAGDLKGETQYF. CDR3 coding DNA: TGCAGCGTTGCATTCCTAGCGGGGGACCTAAAGGGGGAGACCCAGTACTTC. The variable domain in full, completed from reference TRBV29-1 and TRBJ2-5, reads SAVISQKPSRDICQRGTSLTIQCQVDSQVTMMFWYRQQPGQSLTLIATANQGSEATYESGFVIDKFPISRPNLTFSTLTVSNMSPEDSSIYLCSVAFLAGDLKGETQYFGPGTRLLVL.

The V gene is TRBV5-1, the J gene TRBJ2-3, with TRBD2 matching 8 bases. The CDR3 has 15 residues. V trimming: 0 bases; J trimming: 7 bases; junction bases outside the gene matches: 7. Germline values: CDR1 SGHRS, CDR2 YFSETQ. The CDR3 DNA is TGCGCCAGCAGCTTGGAGTCGGGAGGGCCTTATACGCAGTATTTT. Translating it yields CASSLESGGPYTQYF.